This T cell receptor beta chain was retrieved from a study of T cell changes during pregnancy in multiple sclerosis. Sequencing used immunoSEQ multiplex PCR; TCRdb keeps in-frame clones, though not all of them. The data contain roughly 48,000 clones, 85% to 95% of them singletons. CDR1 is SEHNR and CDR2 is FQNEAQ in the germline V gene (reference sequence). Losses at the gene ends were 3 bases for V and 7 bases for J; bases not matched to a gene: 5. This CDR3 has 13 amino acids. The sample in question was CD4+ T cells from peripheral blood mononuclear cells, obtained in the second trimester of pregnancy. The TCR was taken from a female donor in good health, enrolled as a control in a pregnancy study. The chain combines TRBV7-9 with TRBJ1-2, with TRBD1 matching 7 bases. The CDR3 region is CASSLEGAGGYTF. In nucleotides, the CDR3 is TGTGCCAGCAGCTTGGAGGGGGCGGGTGGCTACACCTTC.